The clone carrying this T cell receptor (beta chain) was picked up a small number of times. Its antigen remains unknown. This sample is drawn from a study of T cells after yellow fever vaccination. Findings and limits, study-wide: Of the clonotypes, a small share occurred in both CD4 and CD8 compartments.

MiXCR, run by TCRdb on the 5' RACE reads, gives a single entry per CDR3 protein. The sample yields approximately 120,000 distinct CDR3 sequences, more than 6% seen once. The CDR3 length is 19 residues. Germline V gene lookup returns CDR1 DFQATT and CDR2 SNEGSKA (reference sequence). The J segment lost 7 bases and the V segment lost 3 bases, leaving 19 bases of the junction unmatched. The clonotype was recovered from a young man who received the YFV17D yellow fever vaccine. This specimen consisted of CD4+ T cells sorted from PBMCs, obtained approximately 11 days after the first yellow fever vaccination. The chain joins TRBV20-1 to TRBJ1-5, with 12 bases identical to TRBD1. The CDR3: CSARWSLGTGTGGHQPQHF. The CDR3 DNA sequence: TGCAGTGCTAGGTGGTCCCTAGGTACGGGGACAGGGGGCCACCAGCCCCAGCATTTT.